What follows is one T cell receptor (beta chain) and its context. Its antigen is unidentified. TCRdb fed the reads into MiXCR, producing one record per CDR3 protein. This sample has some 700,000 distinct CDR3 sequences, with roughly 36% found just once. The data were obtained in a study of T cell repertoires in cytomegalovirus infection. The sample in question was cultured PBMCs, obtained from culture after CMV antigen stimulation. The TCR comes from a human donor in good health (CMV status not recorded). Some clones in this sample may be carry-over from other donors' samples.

The CDR3 DNA sequence: TGTGCCAGCAGTTTCGGACAGAACTATAATTCACCCCTCCACTTT. As protein: CASSFGQNYNSPLHF. The chain links TRBV28 to TRBJ1-6; perhaps TRBD1 as D (6 bases). The CDR3 loop spans 15 amino acids. Germline CDR1 is MDHEN and CDR2 is SYDVKM. The V end was cut by 3 bases, the J end by 3 bases, with 9 bases between. The full variable domain, with the rest looked up from reference TRBV28 and TRBJ1-6, is DVKVTQSSRYLVKRTGEKVFLECVQDMDHENMFWYRQDPGLGLRLIYFSYDVKMKEKGDIPEGYSVSREKKERFSLILESASTNQTSMYLCASSFGQNYNSPLHFGNGTRLTVT.